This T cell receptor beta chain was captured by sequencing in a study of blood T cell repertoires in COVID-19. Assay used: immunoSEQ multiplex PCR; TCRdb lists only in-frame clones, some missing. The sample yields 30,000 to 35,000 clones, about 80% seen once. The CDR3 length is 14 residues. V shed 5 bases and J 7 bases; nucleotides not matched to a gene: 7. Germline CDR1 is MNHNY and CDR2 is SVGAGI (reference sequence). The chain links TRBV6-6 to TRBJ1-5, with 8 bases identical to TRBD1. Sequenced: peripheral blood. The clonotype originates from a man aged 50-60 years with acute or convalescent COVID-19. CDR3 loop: CASSQTGEEQPQHF. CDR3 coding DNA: TGTGCCAGCAGTCAGACAGGGGAGGAGCAGCCCCAGCATTTT.